A single T cell receptor beta chain is shown here with its context. Its antigen remains undetermined. It has no much larger one-base neighbor in the sample; base qualities were not kept. The data originate from a study of STAT5B mutations in CD4+ large granular lymphocyte leukemia (dated by TCRdb to 2022 to 2024). About the investigation overall: Among healthy controls, the CDR3 'QG' motif was associated with a particular HLA allele. The TCRbeta repertoires of CD4+ T-cell large granular lymphocyte leukemia patients were compared with the TCRbeta repertoires of healthy blood donors. Flow cytometry performed on FACSCanto II or FACSVerse showed that the purified fractions had more than 95% purity among lymphocytes.

Points the paper makes about the study in general: Each patient's main leukemic clonotypes were private, but roughly a quarter of these clonotypes showed up at low frequency in the non-leukemic repertoires of other patients. Enrichment of TRBV06-family usage was observed among the top patient clones (8/27) relative to healthy controls (2/35). The data were not HLA-matched, and the relatively small sample size could explain the higher clonality seen in CD4+ compared with CD8+ T-LGLL. Compared with healthy CD4+ repertoires, CD4-sorted patient repertoires appeared more clonal, and this difference remained even after the putative leukemic clones were removed.

The immunoSEQ assay at survey resolution was applied to genomic DNA for sequencing of TCRbeta rearrangements. The authors' analysis ran thus. In the TCR sequencing data, the lowest productive clonotype frequency that could be detected was 2.59 x 10-5. Analyses included only productive TCRbeta rearrangements, meaning complete and in-frame sequences. Clonality for each sample was calculated as Simpson clonality in the immunoSEQ Analyzer version 3.0. Clones were categorized by frequency as very rare, small, medium, large (1-20%) or hyperexpanded (>20%). OLGA 1.2.3 estimated generation probabilities, VDJtools produced V-gene circos plots, VDJdb was queried for specificities, and GLIPH identified CDR3 motifs. TCRdb re-hosts the immuneACCESS table, in-frame sequences only. Its copies lack some clones; in the studies checked, an unresolved V gene accounts for under half of them, and the cause for the rest is not known. The DNA was the basis for D and trimming; V, J and clone size are from that table. For this sample the table gives about 30,000 clones, of which 65% to 80% were detected only once. The ten most abundant clones make up 2.1% of the sample.

The healthy controls were around 35 blood donors, and the buffy coats of these donors were supplied by the Finnish Red Cross blood service. All TCR-sequenced material derived from peripheral blood: patient blood samples and healthy donor buffy coats. Ficoll-Hypaque gradient centrifugation was used to isolate peripheral blood mononuclear cells. CD4+ cells were magnetically purified from the buffy coats of healthy controls. The Gentra Puregene Cell and Tissue kit was used to extract genomic DNA, and a Qubit 2.0 fluorometer was used to measure the amount of genomic DNA. CDR1 is given as SGHRS and CDR2 as YFSETQ, both from the germline V gene. The CDR3, cysteine through phenylalanine, is 15 amino acids long. Only CDR3 DNA is held: 45 bases, read in frame from base 1. Here V drops 5 bases and J drops 1 base, and the junction holds 8 bases not matched to any gene.

This chain is built from TRBV5-1 and TRBJ2-5, with 7 central nucleotides matching TRBD1. The clonotype was recovered from a human donor in good health. The source material was CD4+ T cells from blood buffy coats. The DNA sequence reads TGCGCCAGCAGTGAGCTGGGACAGCTCCAAGAGACCCAGTACTTC. This encodes CASSELGQLQETQYF.